The 9 T cell receptor beta chains given below trace back to one sample, sequenced in a study of cytomegalovirus exposure and HLA in healthy donors. A multiplex PCR was run with 60 Vbeta primers and 13 Jbeta primers. Sequencing used immunoSEQ multiplex PCR; TCRdb keeps in-frame clones, though not all of them. This sample's table has 40,000 to 60,000 clones. Sequences were obtained from PBMCs. The origin of the receptors is a female donor in good health and CMV-seronegative.

V gene TRBV7-9 combines with J gene TRBJ1-5; D unclear. Germline V lookup: CDR1 SEHNR, CDR2 FQNEAQ (reference sequence). This CDR3 has 11 amino acids. V was cut by 4 bases and J by 9 bases, with 7 bases left in between. In DNA, the CDR3 is TGTGCCAGCAGCTCCCCCGGGCCCCAGCATTTT. This sequence encodes CASSSPGPQHF.

The V gene is TRBV5-6, the J gene TRBJ2-7; TRBD1 agrees at 7 bases. The CDR3 covers 14 residues. CDR1 SGHDT and CDR2 YYEEEE come from the germline V gene. The V segment lost 2 bases and the J segment 1 base; nucleotides outside the gene matches: 3. The CDR3 sequence is CASSFRTGSYEQYF. The DNA of the CDR3 is TGTGCCAGCAGCTTTCGGACAGGTTCCTACGAGCAGTACTTC. The full variable domain, in which reference TRBV5-6 and TRBJ2-7 provide the parts outside the CDR3, is DAGVTQSPTHLIKTRGQQVTLRCSPKSGHDTVSWYQQALGQGPQFIFQYYEEEERQRGNFPDRFSGHQFPNYSSELNVNALLLGDSALYLCASSFRTGSYEQYFGPGTRLTVT.

This chain uses TRBV7-6 with TRBJ1-5; 8 positions agree with TRBD1. The CDR3 contains 15 residues. After removal of 1 base from V and 4 bases from J, the junction contained 3 bases not matched to a gene. Germline V gene lookup returns CDR1 SGHVS and CDR2 FNYEAQ. CDR3 nucleotides: TGTGCCAGCAGCTTAGGCGGACAGGGAAATCAGCCCCAGCATTTT. This translates into CASSLGGQGNQPQHF.

The chain links TRBV6-1 to TRBJ1-5; no reliable D call. V gave up 1 base and J gave up 0 bases, with 4 bases separating them. The CDR3 is made up of 14 amino acids. Looked up from germline, CDR1 is MNHNS and CDR2 is SASEGT. The CDR3 loop reads CASSEVYSNQPQHF. Here the CDR3 DNA reads TGTGCCAGCAGTGAAGTATATAGCAATCAGCCCCAGCATTTT.

The chain employs TRBV2 and TRBJ2-3; possible D gene TRBD2, 5 bases. Per the germline V gene, CDR1 is SNHLY and CDR2 is FYNNEI. The CDR3 extends over 15 amino acids. The V and J ends lost 7 bases and 9 bases respectively, with 23 bases between them. The CDR3 sequence is CASTTNRGPGYTQYF. The CDR3, as DNA: TGTGCCAGCACTACTAACCGGGGTCCCGGATACACGCAGTATTTT.

The chain recombines TRBV4-1 with TRBJ2-5, with 9 bases fitting TRBD2. The CDR3 is made up of 15 amino acids. Per germline, CDR1 MGHRA and CDR2 YSYEKL. With 2 bases clipped from V and 4 bases from J, the junction kept 5 bases outside the gene matches. CDR3 bases: TGCGCCAGCAGCCAACCGGGACTAGCCCCAGAGACCCAGTACTTC. Residues: CASSQPGLAPETQYF.

The chain combines TRBV19 with TRBJ1-1; tentative D call: TRBD1 (5 bases). Trimming stripped 5 bases from V and 1 base from J, with 23 bases between. CDR3 size: 18 residues. Per germline, CDR1 LNHDA and CDR2 SQIVND (reference sequence). The CDR3 coding sequence is TGTGCCAGTAGTCCGAGGGGAGGCCCCGGCGGAGGGAACACTGAAGCTTTCTTT. Translation gives CASSPRGGPGGGNTEAFF.

This rearrangement joins TRBV19 to TRBJ2-7; 9 bases map to TRBD2. The CDR3 runs to 15 residues. Germline CDR1 reads LNHDA; CDR2 reads SQIVND (reference sequence). V was clipped by 1 base and J by 4 bases; unmatched bases: 5. CDR3: CASSIGGSGRYEQYF. The CDR3 nucleotides are TGTGCCAGTAGTATAGGGGGTAGCGGGAGATACGAGCAGTACTTC.

The chain joins TRBV7-3 to TRBJ2-7, with TRBD2 matching 7 bases. The CDR3 totals 14 residues. V dropped 2 bases and J dropped 3; count of bases not matched to a gene: 4. Germline values: CDR1 SGHTA, CDR2 FQGTGA. DNA of the CDR3: TGTGCCAGCAGCTTATCTCGCGGGAGCTACGAGCAGTACTTC. Protein sequence: CASSLSRGSYEQYF. The complete variable domain, with remaining parts taken from reference TRBV7-3 and TRBJ2-7, reads GAGVSQTPSNKVTEKGKYVELRCDPISGHTALYWYRQSLGQGPEFLIYFQGTGAADDSGLPNDRFFAVRPEGSVSTLKIQRTERGDSAVYLCASSLSRGSYEQYFGPGTRLTVT.